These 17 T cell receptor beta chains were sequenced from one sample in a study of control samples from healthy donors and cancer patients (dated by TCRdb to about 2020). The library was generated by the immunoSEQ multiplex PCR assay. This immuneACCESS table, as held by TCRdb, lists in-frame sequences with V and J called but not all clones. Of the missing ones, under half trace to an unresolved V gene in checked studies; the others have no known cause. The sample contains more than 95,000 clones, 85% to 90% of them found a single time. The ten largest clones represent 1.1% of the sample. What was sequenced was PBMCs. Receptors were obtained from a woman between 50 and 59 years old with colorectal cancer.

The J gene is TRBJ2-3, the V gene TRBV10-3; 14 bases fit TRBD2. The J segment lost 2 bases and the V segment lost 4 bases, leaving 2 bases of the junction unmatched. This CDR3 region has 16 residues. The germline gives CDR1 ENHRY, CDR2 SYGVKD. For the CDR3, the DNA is TGTGCCATCAGTGGGACTAGCGGGGGGACCACAGATACGCAGTATTTT. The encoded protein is CAISGTSGGTTDTQYF.

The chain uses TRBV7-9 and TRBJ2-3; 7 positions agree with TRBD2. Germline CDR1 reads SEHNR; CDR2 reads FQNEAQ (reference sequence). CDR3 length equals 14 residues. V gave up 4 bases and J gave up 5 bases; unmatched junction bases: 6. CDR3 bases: TGTGCCAGCAGCTCTGTCAGCGGGGAAGATACGCAGTATTTT. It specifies CASSSVSGEDTQYF.

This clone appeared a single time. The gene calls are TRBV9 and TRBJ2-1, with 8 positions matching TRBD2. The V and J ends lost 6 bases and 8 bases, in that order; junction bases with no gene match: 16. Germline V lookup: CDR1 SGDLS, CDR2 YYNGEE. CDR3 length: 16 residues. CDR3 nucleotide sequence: TGTGCCAGCACCCCCGGGAGGGATAACAGGTATCATGAGCAGTTCTTC. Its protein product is CASTPGRDNRYHEQFF.

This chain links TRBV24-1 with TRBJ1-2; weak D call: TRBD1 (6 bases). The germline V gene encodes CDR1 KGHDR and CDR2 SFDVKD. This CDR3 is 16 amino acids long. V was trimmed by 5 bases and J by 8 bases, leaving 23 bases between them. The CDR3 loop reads CATSVPKWPGADGYTF. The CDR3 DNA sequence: TGTGCCACCAGTGTTCCTAAGTGGCCAGGGGCGGACGGCTACACCTTC.

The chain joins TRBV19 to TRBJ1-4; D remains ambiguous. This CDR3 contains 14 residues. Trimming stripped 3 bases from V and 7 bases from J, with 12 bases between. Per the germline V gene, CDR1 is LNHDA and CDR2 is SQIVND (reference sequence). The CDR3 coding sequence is TGTGCCAGTAGTATTATGGGATACGGTGAAAAACTGTTTTTT. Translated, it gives CASSIMGYGEKLFF.

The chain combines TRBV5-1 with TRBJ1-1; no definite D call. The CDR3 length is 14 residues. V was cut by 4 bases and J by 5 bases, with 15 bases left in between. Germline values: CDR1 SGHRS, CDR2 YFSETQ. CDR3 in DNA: TGCGCCAGCAGCATACAGACCTCTAGGACTGAAGCTTTCTTT. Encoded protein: CASSIQTSRTEAFF.

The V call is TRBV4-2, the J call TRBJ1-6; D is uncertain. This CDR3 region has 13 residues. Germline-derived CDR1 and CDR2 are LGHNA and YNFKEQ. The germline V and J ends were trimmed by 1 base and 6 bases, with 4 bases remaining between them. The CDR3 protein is CASSQVRNSPLHF. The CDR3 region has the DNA TGTGCCAGCAGCCAAGTCCGTAATTCACCCCTCCACTTT.

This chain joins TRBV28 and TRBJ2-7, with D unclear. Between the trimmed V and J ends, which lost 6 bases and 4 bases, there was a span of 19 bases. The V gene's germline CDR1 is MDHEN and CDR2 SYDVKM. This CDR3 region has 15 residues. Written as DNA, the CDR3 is TGTGCCAGCAGGAACGACCGGAAGGGCTCTTACGAGCAGTACTTC. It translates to CASRNDRKGSYEQYF. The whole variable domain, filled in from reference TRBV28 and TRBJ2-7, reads DVKVTQSSRYLVKRTGEKVFLECVQDMDHENMFWYRQDPGLGLRLIYFSYDVKMKEKGDIPEGYSVSREKKERFSLILESASTNQTSMYLCASRNDRKGSYEQYFGPGTRLTVT.

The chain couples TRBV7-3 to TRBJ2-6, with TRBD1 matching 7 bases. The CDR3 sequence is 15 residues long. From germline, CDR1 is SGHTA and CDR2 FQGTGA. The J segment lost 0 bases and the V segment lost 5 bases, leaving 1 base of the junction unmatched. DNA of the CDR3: TGTGCCAGCAGCGGGACAGACTCTGGGGCCAACGTCCTGACTTTC. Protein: CASSGTDSGANVLTF.

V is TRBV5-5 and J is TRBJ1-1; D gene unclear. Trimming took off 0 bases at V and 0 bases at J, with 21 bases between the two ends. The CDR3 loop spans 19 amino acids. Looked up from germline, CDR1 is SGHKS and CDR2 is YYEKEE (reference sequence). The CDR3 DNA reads TGTGCCAGCAGCTTGGGCTCGGTGTGGAGCTCTCACATGAACACTGAAGCTTTCTTT. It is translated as CASSLGSVWSSHMNTEAFF.

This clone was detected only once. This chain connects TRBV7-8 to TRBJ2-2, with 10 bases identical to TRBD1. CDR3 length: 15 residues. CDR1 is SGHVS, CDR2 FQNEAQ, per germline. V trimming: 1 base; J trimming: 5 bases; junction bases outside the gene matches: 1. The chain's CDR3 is CASSLVGQGTGELFF. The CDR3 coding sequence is TGTGCCAGCAGCTTAGTGGGACAGGGGACCGGGGAGCTGTTTTTT.

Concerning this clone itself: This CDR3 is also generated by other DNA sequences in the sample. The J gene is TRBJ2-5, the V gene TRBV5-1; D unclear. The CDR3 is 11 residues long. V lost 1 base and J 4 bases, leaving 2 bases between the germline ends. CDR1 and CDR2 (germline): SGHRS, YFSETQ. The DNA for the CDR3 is TGCGCCAGCAGCTTGAGAGAGACCCAGTACTTC. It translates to CASSLRETQYF.

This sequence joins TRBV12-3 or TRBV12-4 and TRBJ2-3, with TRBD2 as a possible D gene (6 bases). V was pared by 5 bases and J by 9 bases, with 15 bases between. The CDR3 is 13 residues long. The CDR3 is CASSPPEGRTQYF. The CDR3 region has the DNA TGTGCCAGCAGTCCACCAGAGGGGAGGACGCAGTATTTT.

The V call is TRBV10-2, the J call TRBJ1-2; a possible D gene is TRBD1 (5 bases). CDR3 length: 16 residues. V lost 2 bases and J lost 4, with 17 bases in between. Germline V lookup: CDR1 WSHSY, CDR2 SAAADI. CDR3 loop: CASSEPSFGDGYGYTF. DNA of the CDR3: TGCGCCAGCAGTGAGCCAAGTTTTGGGGACGGCTATGGCTACACCTTC.

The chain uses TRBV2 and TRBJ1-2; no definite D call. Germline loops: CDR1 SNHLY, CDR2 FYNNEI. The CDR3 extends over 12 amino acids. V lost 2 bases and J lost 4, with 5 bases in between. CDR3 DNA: TGTGCCAGCAGTGAATCTGTCTATGGCTACACCTTC. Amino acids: CASSESVYGYTF.

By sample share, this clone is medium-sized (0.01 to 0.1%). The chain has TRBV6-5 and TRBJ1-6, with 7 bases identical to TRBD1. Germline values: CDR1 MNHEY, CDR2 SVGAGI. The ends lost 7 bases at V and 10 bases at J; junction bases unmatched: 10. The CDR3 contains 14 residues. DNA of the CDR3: TGTGCCAGCACCTTGACAGGGTCAGGCTCACCCCTCCACTTT. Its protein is CASTLTGSGSPLHF.

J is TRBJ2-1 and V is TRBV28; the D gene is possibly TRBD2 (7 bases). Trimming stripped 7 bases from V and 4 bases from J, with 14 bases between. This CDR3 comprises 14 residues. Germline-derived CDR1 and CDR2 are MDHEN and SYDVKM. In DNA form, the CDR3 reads TGTGCCAGCAACCCCAGCGGGACATACAATGAGCAGTTCTTC. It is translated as CASNPSGTYNEQFF.